This TCR beta chain was retrieved from a study of T cells in Graves' hyperthyroidism and ophthalmopathy. RNA transcripts provided the source from which TCR beta CDR3 regions were amplified. Researchers ran a first-round RT-PCR on the TCR CDR3 using the HTBI primer set. TCRdb re-called the multiplex PCR reads with MiXCR, one entry per CDR3 protein. The sample lists about 380,000 distinct CDR3 sequences; roughly 12% were seen once. The V gene's germline CDR1 is MNHEY and CDR2 SMNVEV (reference sequence). V lost 6 bases to trimming and J lost 2 bases; unmatched junction nucleotides: 9. This CDR3 spans 15 amino acids. This clonotype appeared once.

The sample comprised blood. This sequence was found in a man aged 25-45 years with Graves' hyperthyroidism that later progressed to Graves' ophthalmopathy. The chain combines TRBV27 with TRBJ2-7, with 8 positions matching TRBD2. Here the CDR3 DNA reads TGTGCCAGCAGGAGGGGGGGTAGCGGGGCCTACGAGCAGTACTTC. It codes for CASRRGGSGAYEQYF.